Sequencing of this T cell receptor (beta chain) was carried out in a study of T cell repertoires in cytomegalovirus infection. J was trimmed by 1 base and V by 5 bases; bases with no gene match: 7. CDR3 length: 16 amino acids. Per germline, CDR1 SGHTA and CDR2 FQGNSA. This clonotype was detected only a few times. TCRdb used MiXCR to reprocess the reads, holding one entry per CDR3 protein. The data hold more than 200,000 distinct CDR3 sequences, with roughly 10% observed a single time. The TCR was taken from a human donor in good health (CMV status not recorded). Some clones in this sample may be carry-over from other donors' samples. The chain joins TRBV7-2 to TRBJ2-5, with 10 bases fitting TRBD2. The sequenced material came from PBMCs. The CDR3 DNA reads TGTGCCAGCAGCCATCTTAGGACTAGCGGCCAAGAGACCCAGTACTTC. Protein: CASSHLRTSGQETQYF.